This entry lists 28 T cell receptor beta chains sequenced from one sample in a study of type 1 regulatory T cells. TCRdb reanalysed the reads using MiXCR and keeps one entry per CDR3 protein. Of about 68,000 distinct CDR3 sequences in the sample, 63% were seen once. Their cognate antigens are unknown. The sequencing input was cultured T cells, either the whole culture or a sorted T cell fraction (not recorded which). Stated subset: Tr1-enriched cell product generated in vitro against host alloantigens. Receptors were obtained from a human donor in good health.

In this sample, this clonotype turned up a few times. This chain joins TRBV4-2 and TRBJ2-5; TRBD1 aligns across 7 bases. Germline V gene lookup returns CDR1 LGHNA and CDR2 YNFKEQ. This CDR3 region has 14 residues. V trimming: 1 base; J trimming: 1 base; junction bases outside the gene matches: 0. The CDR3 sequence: CASSQAGGQETQYF. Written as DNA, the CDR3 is TGTGCCAGCAGCCAAGCAGGGGGCCAAGAGACCCAGTACTTC.

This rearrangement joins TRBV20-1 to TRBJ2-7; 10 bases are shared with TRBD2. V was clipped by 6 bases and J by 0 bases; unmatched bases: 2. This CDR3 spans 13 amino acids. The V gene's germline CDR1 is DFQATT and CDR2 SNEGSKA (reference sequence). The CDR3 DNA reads TGCAGTGCGAGGACTAGCGGCTCCTACGAGCAGTACTTC. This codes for CSARTSGSYEQYF.

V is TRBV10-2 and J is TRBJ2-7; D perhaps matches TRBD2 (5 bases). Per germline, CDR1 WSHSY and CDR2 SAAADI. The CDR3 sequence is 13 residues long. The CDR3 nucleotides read TGCGCGACCGCTGGCGGGCTCATTTACGAGCAGTACTTC. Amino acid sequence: CATAGGLIYEQYF.

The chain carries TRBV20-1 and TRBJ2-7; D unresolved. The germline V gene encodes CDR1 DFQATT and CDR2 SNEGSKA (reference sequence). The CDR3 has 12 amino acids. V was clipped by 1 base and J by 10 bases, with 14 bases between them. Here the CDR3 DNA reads TGCAGTGCTAGAGCGTCCAGCCCATCCCAGTACTTC. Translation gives CSARASSPSQYF.

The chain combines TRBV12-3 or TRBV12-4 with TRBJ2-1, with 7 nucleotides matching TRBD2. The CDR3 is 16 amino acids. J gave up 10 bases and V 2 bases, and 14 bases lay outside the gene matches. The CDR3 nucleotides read TGTGCCAGCAGTTTAAAGGGATGGGGGAGGGTCGAAGAGCAGTTCTTC. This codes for CASSLKGWGRVEEQFF.

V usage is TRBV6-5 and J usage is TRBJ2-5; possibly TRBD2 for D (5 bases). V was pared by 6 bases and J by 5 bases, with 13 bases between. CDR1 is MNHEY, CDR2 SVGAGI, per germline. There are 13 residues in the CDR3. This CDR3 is CASRPSPVETQYF. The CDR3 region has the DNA TGTGCCAGCAGGCCTAGCCCCGTGGAGACCCAGTACTTC.

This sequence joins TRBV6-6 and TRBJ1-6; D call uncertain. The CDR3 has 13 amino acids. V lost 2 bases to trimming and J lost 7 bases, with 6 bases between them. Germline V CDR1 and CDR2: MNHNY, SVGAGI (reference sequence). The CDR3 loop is CASSYPENSPLHF. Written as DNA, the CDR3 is TGTGCCAGCAGTTACCCGGAGAATTCACCCCTCCACTTT.

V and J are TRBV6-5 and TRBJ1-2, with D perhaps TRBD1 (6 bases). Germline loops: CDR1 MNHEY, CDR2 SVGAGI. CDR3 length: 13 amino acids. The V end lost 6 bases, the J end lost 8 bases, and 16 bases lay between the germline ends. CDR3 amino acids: CASRAGAVEGYTF. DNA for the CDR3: TGTGCCAGCAGGGCAGGGGCCGTTGAGGGCTACACCTTC.

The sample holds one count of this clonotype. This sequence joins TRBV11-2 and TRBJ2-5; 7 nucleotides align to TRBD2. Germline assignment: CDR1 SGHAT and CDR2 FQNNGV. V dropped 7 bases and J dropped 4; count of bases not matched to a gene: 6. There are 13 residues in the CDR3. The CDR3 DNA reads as TGTGCCAGCACCTCGGGGGGTCCAGAGACCCAGTACTTC. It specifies CASTSGGPETQYF.

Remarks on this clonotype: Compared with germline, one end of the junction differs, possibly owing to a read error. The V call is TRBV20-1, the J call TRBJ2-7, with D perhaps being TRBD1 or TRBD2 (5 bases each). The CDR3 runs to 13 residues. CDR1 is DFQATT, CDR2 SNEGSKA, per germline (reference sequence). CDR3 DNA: TGCAGTGCTAGCCTATCACTTAAGTCGCAGGGAGACTTC. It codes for CSASLSLKSQGDF.

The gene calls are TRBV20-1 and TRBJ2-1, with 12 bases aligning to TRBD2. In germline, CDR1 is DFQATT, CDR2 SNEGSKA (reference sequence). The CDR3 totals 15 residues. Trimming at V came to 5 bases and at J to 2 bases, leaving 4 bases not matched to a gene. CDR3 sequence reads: CSAPTSGSPYNEQFF. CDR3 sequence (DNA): TGCAGTGCTCCGACTAGCGGGAGTCCCTACAATGAGCAGTTCTTC.

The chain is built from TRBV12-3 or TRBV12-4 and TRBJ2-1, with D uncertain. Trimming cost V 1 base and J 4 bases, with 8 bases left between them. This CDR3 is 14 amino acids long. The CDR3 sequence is CASSLVRIYNEQFF. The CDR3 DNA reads TGTGCCAGCAGTTTAGTTCGGATTTACAATGAGCAGTTCTTC.

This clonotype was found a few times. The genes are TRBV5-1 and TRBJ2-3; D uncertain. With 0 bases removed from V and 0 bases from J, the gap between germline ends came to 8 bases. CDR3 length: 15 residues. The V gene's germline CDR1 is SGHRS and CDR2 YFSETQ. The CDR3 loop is CASSLAGRSTDTQYF. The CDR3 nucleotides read TGCGCCAGCAGCTTGGCCGGTCGGAGCACAGATACGCAGTATTTT.

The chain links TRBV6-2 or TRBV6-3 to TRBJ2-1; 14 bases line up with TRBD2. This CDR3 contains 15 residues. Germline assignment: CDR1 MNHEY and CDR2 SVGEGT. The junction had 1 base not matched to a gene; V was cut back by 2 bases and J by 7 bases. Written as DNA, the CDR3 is TGTGCCAGCAGTTACGGGACTAGCGGGAGAAATGAGCAGTTCTTC. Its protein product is CASSYGTSGRNEQFF.

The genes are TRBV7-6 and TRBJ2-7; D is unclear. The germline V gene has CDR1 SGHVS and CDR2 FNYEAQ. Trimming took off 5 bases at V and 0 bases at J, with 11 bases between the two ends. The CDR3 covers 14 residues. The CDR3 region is CASSPTTGSYEQYF. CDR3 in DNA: TGTGCCAGCAGCCCTACGACGGGCTCCTACGAGCAGTACTTC.

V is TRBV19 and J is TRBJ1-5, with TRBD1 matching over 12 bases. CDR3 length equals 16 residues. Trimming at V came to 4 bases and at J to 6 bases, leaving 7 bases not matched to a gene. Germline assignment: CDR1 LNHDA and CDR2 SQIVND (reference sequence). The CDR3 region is CASSTPLGQGAQPQHF. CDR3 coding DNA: TGTGCCAGTAGTACACCGTTGGGACAGGGGGCTCAGCCCCAGCATTTT.

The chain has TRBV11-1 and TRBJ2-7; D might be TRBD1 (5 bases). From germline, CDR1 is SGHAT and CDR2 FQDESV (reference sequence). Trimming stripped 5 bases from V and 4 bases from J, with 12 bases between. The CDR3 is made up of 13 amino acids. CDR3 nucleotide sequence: TGTGCCAGCAGCCGTCCTACAGGATACGAGCAGTACTTC. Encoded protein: CASSRPTGYEQYF.

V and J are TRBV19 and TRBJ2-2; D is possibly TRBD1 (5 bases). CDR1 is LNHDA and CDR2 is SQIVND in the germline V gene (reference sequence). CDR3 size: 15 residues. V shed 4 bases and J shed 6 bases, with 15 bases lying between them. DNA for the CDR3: TGTGCCAGTAGTACCTACGAATACAGGTCCGGGGAGCTGTTTTTT. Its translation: CASSTYEYRSGELFF.

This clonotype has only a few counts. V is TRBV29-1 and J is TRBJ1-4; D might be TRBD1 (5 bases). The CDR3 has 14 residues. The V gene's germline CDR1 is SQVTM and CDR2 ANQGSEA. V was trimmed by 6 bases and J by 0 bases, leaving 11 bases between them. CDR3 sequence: CSVKEGTTNEKLFF. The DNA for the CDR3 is TGCAGCGTGAAAGAGGGGACAACTAATGAAAAACTGTTTTTT.

DNA for the CDR3: TGCAGCGTTGAGTCGGGACAGGGAGGTCAGCCCCAGCATTTT. It is translated as CSVESGQGGQPQHF. The chain couples TRBV29-1 to TRBJ1-5; 9 positions match TRBD1. The V segment lost 3 bases and the J segment 6 bases; nucleotides outside the gene matches: 6. CDR3 length: 14 amino acids. Germline V gene sequence: CDR1 SQVTM, CDR2 ANQGSEA.

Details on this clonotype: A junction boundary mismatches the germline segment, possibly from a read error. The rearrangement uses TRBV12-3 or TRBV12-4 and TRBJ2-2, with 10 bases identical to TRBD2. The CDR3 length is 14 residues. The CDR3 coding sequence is TGTGCCAGCAAGCGGGAGGGTAACACCGAGGAGCTGTTTTTT. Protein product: CASKREGNTEELFF.

CDR3 protein: CSALWRYNEQFF. The CDR3 region has the DNA TGCAGTGCTCTGTGGAGGTACAATGAGCAGTTCTTC. V is TRBV20-1 and J is TRBJ2-1, with D perhaps TRBD2 (5 bases). The V gene's germline CDR1 is DFQATT and CDR2 SNEGSKA (reference sequence). The CDR3 is 12 residues long. V lost 5 bases, J lost 4 bases, and 9 bases lay in between.

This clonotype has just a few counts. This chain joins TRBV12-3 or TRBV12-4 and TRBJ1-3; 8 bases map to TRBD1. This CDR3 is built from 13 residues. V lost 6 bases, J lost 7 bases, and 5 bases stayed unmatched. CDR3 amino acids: CASSPGTGNTIYF. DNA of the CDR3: TGTGCCAGCAGCCCCGGGACAGGCAACACCATATATTTT.

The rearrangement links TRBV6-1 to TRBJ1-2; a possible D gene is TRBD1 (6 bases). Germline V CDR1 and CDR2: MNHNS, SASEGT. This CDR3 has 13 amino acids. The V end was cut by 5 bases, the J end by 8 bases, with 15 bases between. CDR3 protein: CASSIPGALGYTF. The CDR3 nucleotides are TGTGCCAGCAGTATACCAGGGGCGCTGGGCTACACCTTC.

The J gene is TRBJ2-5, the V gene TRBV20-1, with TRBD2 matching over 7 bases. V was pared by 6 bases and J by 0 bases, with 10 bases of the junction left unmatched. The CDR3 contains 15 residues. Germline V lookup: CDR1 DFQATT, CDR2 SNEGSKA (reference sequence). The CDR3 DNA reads TGCAGTGCGACACCCCTAGCGGCGTACCAAGAGACCCAGTACTTC. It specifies CSATPLAAYQETQYF.

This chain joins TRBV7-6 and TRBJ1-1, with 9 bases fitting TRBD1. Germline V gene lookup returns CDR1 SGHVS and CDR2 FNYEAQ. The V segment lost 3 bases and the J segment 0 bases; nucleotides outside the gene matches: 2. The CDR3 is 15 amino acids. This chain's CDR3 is CASSFWTGVNTEAFF. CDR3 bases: TGTGCCAGCAGCTTTTGGACAGGGGTGAACACTGAAGCTTTCTTT.

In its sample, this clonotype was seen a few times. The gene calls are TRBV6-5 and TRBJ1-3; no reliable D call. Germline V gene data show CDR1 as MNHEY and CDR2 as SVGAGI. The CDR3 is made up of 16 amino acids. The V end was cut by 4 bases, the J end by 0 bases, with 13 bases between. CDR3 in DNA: TGTGCCAGCAGTTCCGGGCCACAAGACTCTGGAAACACCATATATTTT. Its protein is CASSSGPQDSGNTIYF.

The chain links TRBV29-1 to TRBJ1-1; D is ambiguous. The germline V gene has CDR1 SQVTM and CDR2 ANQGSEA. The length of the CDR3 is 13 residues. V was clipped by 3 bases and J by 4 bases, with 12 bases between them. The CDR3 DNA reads TGCAGCGTTGAGTCCGGCGGTTCCACTGAAGCTTTCTTT. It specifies CSVESGGSTEAFF.